The rows below give T cell receptor beta chains drawn from one sample of a study of blood T cell repertoires in COVID-19. The table came from immunoSEQ multiplex PCR; TCRdb's copy has only in-frame clones and leaves some out. The sample lists 160,000 or so clones; approximately 82% were seen once. The sequencing input was PBMCs or T cells enriched from blood (not recorded which). The receptors were gathered from a man in his sixties who had recovered from COVID-19. CDR3s include the opening cysteine and the closing phenylalanine or tryptophan. Clone size, where shown, is once, few, many, or a class for clones that have expanded.

size | V | CDR3
- | TRBV6-1 | CASSERDSSYNEQFF
- | TRBV5-4 | CASSSMVTGATGELFF
- | TRBV6-1 | CASSEGSPEDEQFF
- | TRBV9 | CASSYGQETQYF
- | TRBV27 | CASSHSLLGVLNTEAFF
- | TRBV5-1 | CASSLTTSGAQGEQFF
- | TRBV5-1 | CASSAGQGRSYEQYF
- | TRBV11-2 | CASSLGRSTGKLFF
- | TRBV5-1 | CASSSGTGATNEKLFF
many | TRBV7-3 | CASSLTGGDGYTF
many | TRBV9 | CASSVGLGGNSPLHF
once | TRBV7-2 | CASSFLGSEQYF
- | TRBV28 | CASSFPTRQGVPYNSPLHF
- | TRBV6-5 | CASRTGTAAFGTQYF
- | TRBV5-5 | CASSPGTGPYEQYF
- | TRBV9 | CASSRGGTIEQYF
- | TRBV7-8 | CASSLEGGQGRDEQYF
- | TRBV2 | CASSENRDNQPQHF
- | TRBV3-1/TRBV3-2 | CASRRTGYGYTF
- | TRBV5-8 | CASSLAGATGELFF
- | TRBV5-4 | CASSRPGGPLEQYF
- | TRBV28 | CASSLTQGDAEAFF
- | TRBV7-2 | CASSQGLAGGQETQYF
- | TRBV11-2 | CASSRSGGQETQYF
- | TRBV12-3/TRBV12-4 | CASSFASNQPQHF